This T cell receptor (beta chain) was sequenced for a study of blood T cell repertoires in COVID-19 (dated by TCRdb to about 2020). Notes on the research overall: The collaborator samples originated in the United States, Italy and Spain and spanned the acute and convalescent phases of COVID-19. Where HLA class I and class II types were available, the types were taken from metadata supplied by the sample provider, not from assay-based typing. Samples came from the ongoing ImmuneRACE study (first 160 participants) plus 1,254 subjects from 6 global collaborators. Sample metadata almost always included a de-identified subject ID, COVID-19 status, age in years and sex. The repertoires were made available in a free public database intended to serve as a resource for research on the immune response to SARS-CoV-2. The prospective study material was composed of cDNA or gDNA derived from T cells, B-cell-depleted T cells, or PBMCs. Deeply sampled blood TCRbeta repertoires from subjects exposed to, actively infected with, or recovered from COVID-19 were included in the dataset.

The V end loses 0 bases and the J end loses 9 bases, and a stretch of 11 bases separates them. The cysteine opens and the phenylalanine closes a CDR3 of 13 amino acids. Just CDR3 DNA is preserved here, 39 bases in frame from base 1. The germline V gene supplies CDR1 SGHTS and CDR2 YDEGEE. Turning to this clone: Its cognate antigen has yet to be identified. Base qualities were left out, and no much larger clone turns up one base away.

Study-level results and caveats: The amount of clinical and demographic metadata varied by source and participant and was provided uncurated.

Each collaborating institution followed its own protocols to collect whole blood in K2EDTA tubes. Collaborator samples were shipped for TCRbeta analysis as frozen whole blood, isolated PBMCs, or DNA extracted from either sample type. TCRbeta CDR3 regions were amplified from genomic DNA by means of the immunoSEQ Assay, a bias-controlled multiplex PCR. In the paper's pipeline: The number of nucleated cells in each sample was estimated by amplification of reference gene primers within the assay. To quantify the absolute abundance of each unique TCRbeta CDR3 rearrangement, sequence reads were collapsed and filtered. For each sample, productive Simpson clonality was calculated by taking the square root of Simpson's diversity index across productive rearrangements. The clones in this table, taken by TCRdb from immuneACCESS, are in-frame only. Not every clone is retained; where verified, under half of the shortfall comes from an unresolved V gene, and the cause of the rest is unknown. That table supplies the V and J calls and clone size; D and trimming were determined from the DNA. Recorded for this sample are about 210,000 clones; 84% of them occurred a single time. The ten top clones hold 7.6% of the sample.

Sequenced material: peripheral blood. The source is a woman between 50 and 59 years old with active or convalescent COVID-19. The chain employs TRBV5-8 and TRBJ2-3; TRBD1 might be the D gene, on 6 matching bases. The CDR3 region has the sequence CASSLARQGTQYF. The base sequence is TGTGCCAGCAGCTTGGCGCGGCAGGGGACGCAGTATTTT. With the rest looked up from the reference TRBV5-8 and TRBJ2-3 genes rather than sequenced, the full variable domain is EAGVTQSPTHLIKTRGQQATLRCSPISGHTSVYWYQQALGLGLQFLLWYDEGEERNRGNFPPRFSGRQFPNYSSELNVNALELEDSALYLCASSLARQGTQYFGPGTRLTVL.